Below are 28 T cell receptor beta chains sequenced from a single sample in a study of blood T cell repertoires in COVID-19. Produced via immunoSEQ multiplex PCR; TCRdb's table is partial and in-frame only. The table shows 250,000 or so clones, with 80% to 95% occurring only once. Sequenced material: PBMCs or T cells enriched from blood (not recorded which). All receptors derive from a man aged 35 to 55 who had been exposed to COVID-19.

CDR3 DNA: TGCAGTGCCAAACAGTACAATGAGCAGTTCTTC. Protein: CSAKQYNEQFF. The rearrangement links TRBV20-1 to TRBJ2-1; D gene ambiguous. The length of the CDR3 is 11 residues. The V and J ends lost 6 bases and 4 bases respectively, with 7 bases between them. Germline CDR1 reads DFQATT; CDR2 reads SNEGSKA (reference sequence).

The chain joins TRBV12-5 to TRBJ2-4, with D perhaps matching TRBD2 (5 bases). The V and J ends lost 3 bases and 2 bases respectively, with 11 bases between them. Germline V gene lookup returns CDR1 LGHNT and CDR2 FRNRAP. The CDR3 runs 15 residues. The CDR3 coding sequence is TGTGCTAGTGGTTTCGCAGGAGGTCCCAAAAACATTCAGTACTTC. Amino acid sequence: CASGFAGGPKNIQYF.

The chain has TRBV30 and TRBJ1-1; 7 nucleotides match TRBD1. This CDR3 is built from 14 residues. Germline values: CDR1 GTSNPN, CDR2 SVGIG (reference sequence). With 5 bases clipped from V and 8 bases from J, the junction kept 14 bases outside the gene matches. CDR3 sequence reads: CAWQKYRGGTEAFF. As DNA, the CDR3 is TGTGCCTGGCAGAAGTACAGGGGTGGTACCGAAGCTTTCTTT. The full variable domain, rest sourced from reference TRBV30 and TRBJ1-1, is SQTIHQWPATLVQPVGSPLSLECTVEGTSNPNLYWYRQAAGRGLQLLFYSVGIGQISSEVPQNLSASRPQDRQFILSSKKLLLSDSGFYLCAWQKYRGGTEAFFGQGTRLTVV.

The chain combines TRBV19 with TRBJ2-7; TRBD1 agrees at 7 bases. CDR1 and CDR2 (germline): LNHDA, SQIVND (reference sequence). Losses at the gene ends were 6 bases for V and 4 bases for J; bases not matched to a gene: 15. The CDR3 is 16 residues long. CDR3 in amino acids: CASRKYNRDSLYEQYF. For the CDR3, the DNA is TGTGCCAGTAGGAAGTACAACCGGGACAGTCTTTACGAGCAGTACTTC.

This rearrangement joins TRBV12-3 or TRBV12-4 to TRBJ1-1; unclear D gene. This CDR3 is 12 amino acids long. Trimming removed 6 bases at V and 5 bases at J, with 10 bases between. The CDR3 coding sequence is TGTGCCAGCAGGGGTCCGGGGACTGAAGCTTTCTTT. Its translation is CASRGPGTEAFF.

This sequence joins TRBV14 and TRBJ1-6; a possible D gene is TRBD1 (6 bases). Trimming cost V 3 bases and J 9 bases, with 12 bases left between them. CDR3 size: 14 residues. Germline V gene sequence: CDR1 SGHDN, CDR2 FVKESK. The CDR3 DNA follows: TGTGCCAGCAGCCACACACAGGGTAGTTCACCCCTCCACTTT. It encodes CASSHTQGSSPLHF.

The V call is TRBV7-3, the J call TRBJ2-6; D call uncertain. This CDR3 has 17 residues. V was shortened by 2 bases and J by 4 bases, with 15 bases between the two germline ends. Germline CDR1 reads SGHTA; CDR2 reads FQGTGA. The CDR3: CASSLASATTGANVLTF. The CDR3 coding sequence is TGTGCCAGCAGCTTAGCGTCAGCGACGACCGGGGCCAACGTCCTGACTTTC.

This clone was seen once. The chain combines TRBV7-9 with TRBJ2-3; 9 nucleotides line up with TRBD2. This CDR3 is 14 amino acids long. The V and J ends lost 2 bases and 3 bases, in that order; junction bases with no gene match: 0. Germline V gene data show CDR1 as SEHNR and CDR2 as FQNEAQ (reference sequence). The CDR3 bases are TGTGCCAGCAGCTTAACTAGCGGGACAGATACGCAGTATTTT. Translated, it gives CASSLTSGTDTQYF. Full variable domain (outside the CDR3, taken from reference TRBV7-9 and TRBJ2-3): DTGVSQNPRHKITKRGQNVTFRCDPISEHNRLYWYRQTLGQGPEFLTYFQNEAQLEKSRLLSDRFSAERPKGSFSTLEIQRTEQGDSAMYLCASSLTSGTDTQYFGPGTRLTVL.

The chain couples TRBV2 to TRBJ2-2; 7 nucleotides match TRBD1. J was trimmed by 2 bases and V by 7 bases; bases with no gene match: 7. Germline V gene lookup returns CDR1 SNHLY and CDR2 FYNNEI. The CDR3 is 15 amino acids. The CDR3 DNA sequence: TGTGCCAGCATGAGCAGGGGGTACAACACCGGGGAGCTGTTTTTT. Protein sequence: CASMSRGYNTGELFF.

The J gene is TRBJ2-1, the V gene TRBV5-6; 8 nucleotides agree with TRBD2. CDR3 length: 16 residues. The junction had 11 bases not matched to a gene; V was cut back by 6 bases and J by 3 bases. Germline values: CDR1 SGHDT, CDR2 YYEEEE. CDR3 sequence: CASIFREGNYYNEQFF. DNA for the CDR3: TGTGCCAGCATCTTTCGGGAGGGGAACTACTACAATGAGCAGTTCTTC. Variable domain in full (rest from reference TRBV5-6 and TRBJ2-1): DAGVTQSPTHLIKTRGQQVTLRCSPKSGHDTVSWYQQALGQGPQFIFQYYEEEERQRGNFPDRFSGHQFPNYSSELNVNALLLGDSALYLCASIFREGNYYNEQFFGPGTRLTVL.

This sequence joins TRBV30 and TRBJ2-7, with TRBD1 identical over 12 bases. Germline V gives CDR1 GTSNPN, CDR2 SVGIG (reference sequence). The CDR3 has 15 amino acids. Germline trimming cut 2 bases from V and 6 bases from J; bases unmatched to any gene: 8. The CDR3 loop is CAWSLRGTGGREQYF. The CDR3 nucleotides read TGTGCCTGGAGTCTCAGGGGGACAGGGGGCCGCGAGCAGTACTTC.

This rearrangement joins TRBV25-1 to TRBJ2-7; 9 bases map to TRBD2. The CDR3 spans 14 residues. In germline, CDR1 is MGHDK, CDR2 SYGVNS. Trimming at V came to 6 bases and at J to 2 bases, leaving 5 bases not matched to a gene. The CDR3 region has the DNA TGTGCCAGCAGGTTATCTAGCGGGGCCTACGAGCAGTACTTC. This encodes CASRLSSGAYEQYF.

This chain joins TRBV5-1 and TRBJ2-1, with 13 bases identical to TRBD2. The germline V gene encodes CDR1 SGHRS and CDR2 YFSETQ. The V segment lost 4 bases and the J segment 3 bases; nucleotides outside the gene matches: 4. The CDR3 runs 16 residues. The chain's CDR3 is CASSPGTSGVYNEQFF. CDR3 DNA: TGCGCCAGCAGCCCGGGGACTAGCGGGGTCTACAATGAGCAGTTCTTC.

In this sample, this clone turned up once. The V gene is TRBV28, the J gene TRBJ1-2; perhaps TRBD1 as D (5 bases). The CDR3 sequence is 15 residues long. Trimming removed 6 bases at V and 4 bases at J, with 18 bases between. The V gene's germline CDR1 is MDHEN and CDR2 SYDVKM. CDR3 residues: CASSPPGGLAYGYTF. The CDR3, as DNA: TGTGCCAGCAGCCCACCGGGGGGATTGGCCTATGGCTACACCTTC.

This clone turned up a few times. The rearrangement uses TRBV9 and TRBJ2-5, with 7 bases matching TRBD2. The CDR3 is 15 residues long. CDR1 and CDR2 (germline): SGDLS, YYNGEE. V lost 6 bases to trimming and J lost 4 bases; unmatched junction nucleotides: 12. CDR3 amino acids: CASTSDPGEGETQYF. The CDR3 coding sequence is TGTGCCAGCACCTCGGATCCCGGGGAGGGAGAGACCCAGTACTTC.

This clone was seen just once. The rearrangement joins TRBV5-5 to TRBJ1-3, with D unresolved. Looked up from germline, CDR1 is SGHKS and CDR2 is YYEKEE (reference sequence). This CDR3 contains 16 residues. With 3 bases removed from V and 2 bases from J, the gap between germline ends came to 15 bases. CDR3: CASSSESNFPGNTIYF. As DNA, the CDR3 is TGTGCCAGCAGCTCGGAGAGTAATTTTCCTGGAAACACCATATATTTT.

The rearrangement links TRBV27 to TRBJ1-1; D perhaps matches TRBD1 (6 bases). This CDR3 region has 13 residues. The V and J ends lost 6 bases and 11 bases respectively, with 19 bases between them. Germline V lookup: CDR1 MNHEY, CDR2 SMNVEV (reference sequence). CDR3 sequence (DNA): TGTGCCAGCAGCCCGGGACACCAAGTTAGGGCTTTCTTT. Its translation is CASSPGHQVRAFF.

The chain is built from TRBV9 and TRBJ1-2; no clear D gene. This CDR3 has 13 amino acids. CDR1 and CDR2 from the germline V gene are SGDLS and YYNGEE. The V and J ends lost 1 base and 2 bases respectively, with 6 bases between them. The CDR3 nucleotides are TGTGCCAGCAGCGTATCGGGGAACTATGGCTACACCTTC. Translation gives CASSVSGNYGYTF. Full variable domain (rest looked up from reference TRBV9 and TRBJ1-2): DSGVTQTPKHLITATGQRVTLRCSPRSGDLSVYWYQQSLDQGLQFLIQYYNGEERAKGNILERFSAQQFPDLHSELNLSSLELGDSALYFCASSVSGNYGYTFGSGTRLTVV.

This rearrangement joins TRBV29-1 to TRBJ2-7; TRBD2 is a possible D gene (5 bases). This CDR3 contains 12 residues. The V end lost 6 bases, the J end lost 4 bases, and 13 bases lay between the germline ends. Germline V CDR1 and CDR2: SQVTM, ANQGSEA. The CDR3 spells CSVLTDLYEQYF. CDR3 bases: TGCAGCGTACTTACGGACTTATACGAGCAGTACTTC.

The rearrangement joins TRBV29-1 to TRBJ1-2; weak D call: TRBD1 (5 bases). The CDR3 contains 14 residues. Deletions cut 6 bases from V and 8 bases from J, with 22 bases between. Germline assignment: CDR1 SQVTM and CDR2 ANQGSEA. The CDR3 spells CSVALGGLGTGYTF. The CDR3 nucleotides read TGCAGCGTCGCCCTCGGGGGTCTCGGGACGGGCTACACCTTC.

In its sample, this clone was seen a few times. CDR3 DNA: TGTGCCAGCAGTTTATTTCGACAGGGCGATTCACCCCTCCACTTT. This sequence encodes CASSLFRQGDSPLHF. The chain couples TRBV27 to TRBJ1-6, with 7 bases fitting TRBD1. Trimming took 1 base from V and 8 from J; bases not matched to a gene: 5. The CDR3 sequence is 15 residues long. Per the germline V gene, CDR1 is MNHEY and CDR2 is SMNVEV (reference sequence).

CDR3 sequence reads: CASSPSNSFNYGYTF. DNA of the CDR3: TGTGCCAGCAGCCCTTCTAATAGCTTTAACTATGGCTACACCTTC. V usage is TRBV7-9 and J usage is TRBJ1-2; D gene ambiguous. The CDR3 covers 15 residues. Deletions cut 5 bases from V and 1 base from J, with 14 bases between. Germline CDR1 is SEHNR and CDR2 is FQNEAQ (reference sequence).

The J gene is TRBJ1-1, the V gene TRBV21-1. TRBV21-1 is a pseudogene. The CDR3 totals 13 residues. The CDR3 DNA is TGTGCCAGCAGCAAACGGTTGGACACTGAAGCTTTCTTT. It encodes CASSKRLDTEAFF.

V gene TRBV6-2 or TRBV6-3 combines with J gene TRBJ2-1; 7 nucleotides match TRBD2. With V trimmed by 5 bases and J by 14 bases, 9 bases remained unmatched. Germline-derived CDR1 and CDR2 are MNHEY and SVGEGT. The CDR3 length is 12 residues. This chain's CDR3 is CASSPVGLEKFF. CDR3 bases: TGTGCCAGCAGTCCCGTTGGACTAGAGAAGTTCTTC.

The V and J genes are TRBV5-1 and TRBJ2-3, with D maybe TRBD1 (6 bases). The CDR3 contains 15 residues. CDR1 and CDR2 (germline): SGHRS, YFSETQ. The V end lost 5 bases, the J end lost 3 bases, and 16 bases lay between the germline ends. The CDR3 bases are TGCGCCAGCAGAGGACAGCTCATAAATACAGATACGCAGTATTTT. This encodes CASRGQLINTDTQYF.

This chain links TRBV13 with TRBJ2-7; D perhaps matches TRBD1 (6 bases). The CDR3 length is 14 residues. Germline CDR1 is PRHDT and CDR2 is FYEKMQ (reference sequence). V lost 5 bases and J lost 2, with 13 bases in between. CDR3 coding DNA: TGTGCCAGCAGCCCAGACAGGCCAGCCTACGAGCAGTACTTC. It specifies CASSPDRPAYEQYF.

A single count supports this clone. The chain is built from TRBV14 and TRBJ2-3; D is possibly TRBD2 (5 bases). This CDR3 has 14 residues. Germline V gene lookup returns CDR1 SGHDN and CDR2 FVKESK. V was shortened by 2 bases and J by 3 bases, with 9 bases between the two germline ends. CDR3 in DNA: TGTGCCAGCAGCCAATCAACTAGGACAGATACGCAGTATTTT. Residues: CASSQSTRTDTQYF.

The rearrangement uses TRBV29-1 and TRBJ2-3; 12 bases align to TRBD2. Germline CDR1 SQVTM, CDR2 ANQGSEA. The V gene end was trimmed by 1 base and the J gene end by 1 base; junction bases not matched to a gene: 6. The CDR3 is 17 residues long. CDR3 amino acids: CSVEVWLAGGGTDTQYF. CDR3 in DNA: TGCAGCGTTGAAGTGTGGCTAGCGGGGGGGGGCACAGATACGCAGTATTTT.